The 20 T cell receptor beta chains below all came from one sample that was sequenced in a study of prognosis after radiotherapy for stage I lung cancer (dated by TCRdb to the early 2020s). Instrument on record: Illumina HiSeq 3000. Two rounds of multiplex PCR on genomic DNA were used to amplify the TCR beta CDR3 region. In the first PCR round, primers specific to each TRBV and TRBJ gene were used, and the primer sequences were filed in Chinese patent CN105087789A. The raw public reads went through TCRdb reprocessing: fastp at Q25, MiXCR clone calling, in-frame beta chains kept. For every CDR3 protein sequence, its rows merge into one entry that carries the most common genes and DNA. For this sample the table gives about 13,000 distinct CDR3 sequences, of which 43% were detected only once. The ten largest clones take up roughly 40% of the sample. The specimen comprised PBMCs, sampled before or after stereotactic body radiation therapy (not recorded which). The receptor source for this set is a donor older than 45 with non-small cell lung cancer.

This clonotype was seen at least ten times. The V gene is TRBV7-2, the J gene TRBJ2-7; TRBD1 might be the D (5 bases). The V end lost 3 bases, the J end lost 9 bases, and 15 bases lay between the germline ends. The CDR3 has 13 residues. Germline CDR1 reads SGHTA; CDR2 reads FQGNSA. The CDR3 is CASSFGTDSVQYF. CDR3 DNA sequence: TGTGCCAGCAGCTTTGGTACTGACAGCGTGCAGTACTTC.

Note on this clonotype: An end of the junction differs from the germline gene, which may be a read error. The chain carries TRBV12-3 or TRBV12-4 and TRBJ2-2; 7 nucleotides agree with TRBD2. This CDR3 spans 16 amino acids. The CDR3 DNA follows: TGTACCAGCACCGACCTAGCGGTGGGGAACACCGGGGAGCTGTTTTTT. Translated: CTSTDLAVGNTGELFF.

There are many counts of this clonotype. The chain combines TRBV6-5 with TRBJ2-3; D is possibly TRBD2 (6 bases). V was shortened by 2 bases and J by 4 bases, with 7 bases between the two germline ends. The CDR3 spans 13 residues. Germline lookup yields CDR1 MNHEY and CDR2 SVGAGI. Here the CDR3 DNA reads TGTGCCAGCAGTTACCGGGGGTCAGATACGCAGTATTTT. Its protein product is CASSYRGSDTQYF.

With regard to this clonotype: A much larger clonotype is one base distant, so this may be a read error. V usage is TRBV20-1 and J usage is TRBJ2-3; TRBD1 might be the D (6 bases). In germline, CDR1 is DFQATT, CDR2 SNEGSKA (reference sequence). CDR3 length: 11 residues. Trimming pared 2 bases from V and 7 bases from J, leaving 7 bases between. The CDR3 bases are TGCAGTGCTAGAAGGGGGTATACGCAGTATTTT. As protein: CSARRGYTQYF.

The chain carries TRBV11-3 and TRBJ2-7, with TRBD1 identical over 8 bases. The CDR3 runs 13 residues. Germline CDR1 SGHNT, CDR2 YENEEA. The ends lost 6 bases at V and 6 bases at J; junction bases unmatched: 7. In DNA, the CDR3 is TGTGCCAGCAGGGCAGGACAGGGCTCCGAGCAGTACTTC. Translated: CASRAGQGSEQYF.

For this clonotype: Germline is not matched at one junction end, which may reflect a read error. This sequence joins TRBV28 and TRBJ2-3, with a tentative D call TRBD2 (5 bases). This CDR3 spans 14 amino acids. Looked up from germline, CDR1 is MDHEN and CDR2 is SYDVKM. CDR3 region: CASSGSPREDKQYF. DNA of the CDR3: TGTGCCAGCAGTGGGTCCCCACGGGAAGATAAGCAGTATTTT.

The V gene is TRBV11-2, the J gene TRBJ2-7, with D tentatively TRBD1 (6 bases). Germline CDR1 reads SGHAT; CDR2 reads FQNNGV. The CDR3 totals 14 residues. V shed 3 bases and J shed 1 base, with 10 bases lying between them. The CDR3 DNA is TGTGCCAGCAGCTTGAAGGACAGTTCCTACGAGCAGTACTTC. As protein: CASSLKDSSYEQYF.

The chain is built from TRBV28 and TRBJ2-7; 8 nucleotides align to TRBD2. The V gene's germline CDR1 is MDHEN and CDR2 SYDVKM. The CDR3 is 14 residues long. Germline trimming cut 3 bases from V and 2 bases from J; bases unmatched to any gene: 3. In DNA form, the CDR3 reads TGTGCCAGCAGTTTTCAAGCGGGGGCCTACGAGCAGTACTTC. It codes for CASSFQAGAYEQYF.

The chain combines TRBV7-2 with TRBJ2-3; D is possibly TRBD1 or TRBD2 (6 bases each). Germline V CDR1 and CDR2: SGHTA, FQGNSA. This CDR3 has 15 residues. The CDR3 DNA follows: TGTTCCAACAGCTCCCAGGGGACCGGGGGAGATACGCAGTATTTT. Encoded protein: CSNSSQGTGGDTQYF.

This clonotype has ten or more counts. The V call is TRBV11-2, the J call TRBJ2-7; possible D gene TRBD2, 6 bases. This CDR3 region has 14 residues. Trimming left V 8 bases short and J 6 bases short, with 20 bases between. In germline, CDR1 is SGHAT, CDR2 FQNNGV. As DNA, the CDR3 is TGTGCCAGCGGAGCTCGGGGGAACCGGGGCGAGCAGTACTTC. Translation gives CASGARGNRGEQYF.

The gene calls are TRBV6-1 and TRBJ2-5, with D maybe TRBD1 (5 bases). CDR3 length: 13 residues. Germline assignment: CDR1 MNHNS and CDR2 SASEGT. Trimming took off 10 bases at V and 5 bases at J, with 17 bases between the two ends. The CDR3 sequence: CATQGQGRETQYF. CDR3 coding DNA: TGTGCCACCCAAGGGCAGGGCAGGGAGACCCAGTACTTC.

Many counts were recorded for this clonotype. V usage is TRBV9 and J usage is TRBJ2-3; D might be TRBD2 (5 bases). This CDR3 is built from 16 residues. Trimming removed 4 bases at V and 5 bases at J, with 20 bases between. Germline loops: CDR1 SGDLS, CDR2 YYNGEE. CDR3 region: CASSIQAEPSGDTQYF. The CDR3 DNA is TGTGCCAGCAGCATACAAGCGGAGCCGAGCGGAGATACGCAGTATTTT.

The V call is TRBV4-2, the J call TRBJ2-7, with TRBD2 matching 8 bases. V trimming: 4 bases; J trimming: 3 bases; junction bases outside the gene matches: 8. This CDR3 is 15 amino acids long. Germline CDR1 is LGHNA and CDR2 is YNFKEQ. The CDR3 spells CASSPHREGHYEQYF. Written as DNA, the CDR3 is TGTGCCAGCAGCCCTCATCGGGAGGGCCACTACGAGCAGTACTTC.

J is TRBJ1-6 and V is TRBV28; 7 nucleotides agree with TRBD1. This CDR3 has 14 amino acids. The germline CDR1 and CDR2 sequences are MDHEN and SYDVKM. The V gene end was trimmed by 4 bases and the J gene end by 17 bases; junction bases not matched to a gene: 14. Here the CDR3 reads CASSSSRQGKGIHF. CDR3 DNA sequence: TGTGCCAGCAGTTCCTCGAGACAGGGTAAGGGCATCCACTTT.

The chain links TRBV2 to TRBJ1-6; D remains ambiguous. This CDR3 is 15 amino acids long. Germline CDR1 and CDR2: SNHLY and FYNNEI. V shed 5 bases and J shed 0 bases, with 8 bases lying between them. CDR3 bases: TGTGCCAGCAGTTCAAGGAGCTCCTATAATTCACCCCTCCACTTT. It codes for CASSSRSSYNSPLHF.

By sample share, this clonotype is medium-sized (0.01 to 0.1%). The gene calls are TRBV6-1 and TRBJ2-2, with TRBD2 matching 7 bases. The V gene end was trimmed by 11 bases and the J gene end by 5 bases; junction bases not matched to a gene: 5. The CDR3 has 12 residues. CDR1 and CDR2 (germline): MNHNS, SASEGT. The CDR3 coding sequence is TGTGCCGGGCGGGAGTTAACCGGGGAGCTGTTTTTT. It is translated as CAGRELTGELFF.

V is TRBV14 and J is TRBJ2-2; D perhaps matches TRBD1 (5 bases). The CDR3 covers 16 residues. The germline CDR1 and CDR2 sequences are SGHDN and FVKESK. The ends were cut back, 5 bases at V and 6 bases at J, with 19 bases in the middle. CDR3 bases: TGTGCCAGCAGCAGTCGGTACAGGCGGCCGGCCGGGGAGCTGTTTTTT. Translating it yields CASSSRYRRPAGELFF.

This clonotype was observed at least ten times. This chain joins TRBV4-2 and TRBJ2-1, with TRBD2 as a possible D gene (5 bases). V lost 0 bases, J lost 8 bases, and 17 bases lay in between. Germline CDR1 reads LGHNA; CDR2 reads YNFKEQ. The CDR3 consists of 16 residues. Here the CDR3 reads CASSQEERTRRDEQFF. The CDR3 DNA follows: TGTGCCAGCAGCCAAGAGGAGAGGACTCGGCGGGATGAGCAGTTCTTC.

This clonotype was detected many times. The chain has TRBV7-3 and TRBJ2-1; perhaps TRBD2 as D (5 bases). The CDR3 loop spans 16 amino acids. Germline V gene sequence: CDR1 SGHTA, CDR2 FQGTGA. Trimming took off 3 bases at V and 0 bases at J, with 12 bases between the two ends. In DNA, the CDR3 is TGTGCCAGCAGCTTGGTCGGGGTTCGCTCCTACAATGAGCAGTTCTTC. This gives the protein CASSLVGVRSYNEQFF.

This clonotype was seen only a few times. The chain links TRBV20-1 to TRBJ2-1; D possibly corresponds to TRBD2 (6 bases). The ends were cut back, 6 bases at V and 3 bases at J, with 15 bases in the middle. CDR3 length equals 14 residues. Germline V gene sequence: CDR1 DFQATT, CDR2 SNEGSKA (reference sequence). The CDR3 region is CSAGDSGDYNEQFF. The CDR3 nucleotides read TGCAGTGCGGGTGATAGCGGAGACTACAATGAGCAGTTCTTC.